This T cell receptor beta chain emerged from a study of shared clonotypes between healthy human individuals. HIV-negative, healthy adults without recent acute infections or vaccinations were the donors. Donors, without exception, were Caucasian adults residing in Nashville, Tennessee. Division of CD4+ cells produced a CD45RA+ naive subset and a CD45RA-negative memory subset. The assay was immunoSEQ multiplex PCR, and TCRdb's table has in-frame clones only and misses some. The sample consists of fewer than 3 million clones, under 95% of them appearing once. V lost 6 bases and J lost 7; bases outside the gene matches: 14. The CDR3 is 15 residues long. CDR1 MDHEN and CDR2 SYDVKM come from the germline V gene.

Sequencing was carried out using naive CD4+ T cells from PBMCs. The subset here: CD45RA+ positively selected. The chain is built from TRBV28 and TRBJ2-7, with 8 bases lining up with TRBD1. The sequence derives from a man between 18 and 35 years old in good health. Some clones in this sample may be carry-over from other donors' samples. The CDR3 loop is CASSYPGTGEGEQYF. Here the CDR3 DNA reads TGTGCCAGCAGCTACCCCGGGACAGGAGAGGGAGAGCAGTACTTC.